This T cell receptor (beta chain) was retrieved from a study of control samples from healthy donors and cancer patients. Produced via immunoSEQ multiplex PCR; TCRdb's table is partial and in-frame only. Of 100,000 or so clones in the sample, roughly three quarters were seen once. V lost 3 bases and J 3 bases, leaving 12 bases between the germline ends. The germline gives CDR1 SGHRS, CDR2 YFSETQ. The CDR3 has 15 amino acids. This chain links TRBV5-1 with TRBJ1-4, with D uncertain. The specimen was blood. This sequence originates from a woman in her twenties or thirties in good health. The CDR3: CASSSREEANEKLFF. CDR3 DNA: TGCGCCAGCAGCTCCCGTGAGGAGGCTAATGAAAAACTGTTTTTT. The whole variable domain, remainder taken from reference TRBV5-1 and TRBJ1-4, is KAGVTQTPRYLIKTRGQQVTLSCSPISGHRSVSWYQQTPGQGLQFLFEYFSETQRNKGNFPGRFSGRQFSNSRSEMNVSTLELGDSALYLCASSSREEANEKLFFGSGTQLSVL.